The 13 T cell receptor beta chains below all came from one sample that was sequenced in a study of early T cells in non-severe SARS-CoV-2 infection. TCRdb called the 5' RACE reads again in MiXCR, with one record for every CDR3 protein. The table shows roughly 100,000 distinct CDR3 sequences, with roughly 13% occurring only once. The sample was whole blood. The receptor source for this set is an adult who was a healthcare worker with PCR-confirmed SARS-CoV-2 infection or an uninfected control (not recorded which).

There are many counts of this clonotype. V and J are TRBV28 and TRBJ2-1; 7 nucleotides line up with TRBD2. Germline CDR1 reads MDHEN; CDR2 reads SYDVKM. The V gene end was trimmed by 3 bases and the J gene end by 9 bases; junction bases not matched to a gene: 17. This CDR3 has 17 residues. This chain's CDR3 is CASSFGFDLRGEAEQFF. The CDR3 DNA reads as TGTGCCAGCAGTTTCGGGTTTGATCTCCGGGGGGAAGCTGAGCAGTTCTTC.

This clonotype showed up many times. This chain uses TRBV7-2 with TRBJ1-6; no clear D. The CDR3 extends over 15 amino acids. The V gene lost 1 base and the J gene lost 5 bases, with 9 bases spanning the gap. Germline assignment: CDR1 SGHTA and CDR2 FQGNSA. This CDR3 reads CASSLDGRHNSPLHF. CDR3 DNA: TGTGCCAGCAGCTTAGATGGCAGACATAATTCACCCCTCCACTTT.

CDR3 in amino acids: CASSSATTGGIRPYEQYF. CDR3 nucleotides: TGCGCCAGCAGCTCGGCTACGACTGGGGGGATACGACCCTACGAGCAGTACTTC. The chain recombines TRBV5-1 with TRBJ2-7, with D perhaps matching TRBD2 (6 bases). Germline V CDR1 and CDR2: SGHRS, YFSETQ. The CDR3 runs 18 residues. The germline V and J ends were trimmed by 3 bases and 2 bases, with 24 bases remaining between them.

This clonotype was observed many times. The chain carries TRBV5-5 and TRBJ2-7; a weak D match, TRBD1 (6 bases). The V end was cut by 2 bases, the J end by 2 bases, with 14 bases between. The CDR3 contains 15 residues. Germline loops: CDR1 SGHKS, CDR2 YYEKEE (reference sequence). The DNA of the CDR3 is TGTGCCAGCAGCTTAATTACAGGGATTACCTACGAGCAGTACTTC. It is translated as CASSLITGITYEQYF.

The table lists this clonotype with many counts. The rearrangement links TRBV6-5 to TRBJ2-7, with TRBD1 matching 11 bases. This CDR3 region has 14 residues. Trimming removed 5 bases from V and 7 bases from J; junction bases left unmatched: 7. CDR1 is MNHEY and CDR2 is SVGAGI in the germline V gene. CDR3 loop: CASSRGTGGREQYF. CDR3 nucleotide sequence: TGTGCCAGCAGTAGAGGGACAGGGGGACGGGAGCAGTACTTC.

This clonotype was observed many times. This rearrangement joins TRBV2 to TRBJ2-7; D might be TRBD2 (6 bases). Germline lookup yields CDR1 SNHLY and CDR2 FYNNEI. Trimming took 6 bases from V and 2 from J, leaving 14 bases between them. The CDR3 spans 14 residues. The CDR3 DNA is TGTGCCAGCAGGGAGGGTCAACGGGCCTACGAGCAGTACTTC. As protein: CASREGQRAYEQYF. The full variable domain, in which reference TRBV2 and TRBJ2-7 provide the parts outside the CDR3, is EPEVTQTPSHQVTQMGQEVILRCVPISNHLYFYWYRQILGQKVEFLVSFYNNEISEKSEIFDDQFSVERPDGSNFTLKIRSTKLEDSAMYFCASREGQRAYEQYFGPGTRLTVT.

The V gene is TRBV4-1, the J gene TRBJ1-2; no definite D call. Between the trimmed V and J ends, which lost 0 bases and 4 bases, there was a span of 12 bases. The CDR3 is made up of 15 amino acids. In germline, CDR1 is MGHRA, CDR2 YSYEKL. Here the CDR3 reads CASSQEGRRGYGYTF. The CDR3 bases are TGCGCCAGCAGCCAAGAAGGTAGACGAGGCTATGGCTACACCTTC.

This clonotype was found a few times. V gene TRBV6-5 combines with J gene TRBJ1-1; no clear D gene. The length of the CDR3 is 14 residues. Per the germline V gene, CDR1 is MNHEY and CDR2 is SVGAGI. V was shortened by 4 bases and J by 6 bases, with 15 bases between the two germline ends. The CDR3 nucleotides read TGTGCCAGCAGTTCTCCAAGGGAGGGAGCTGAAGCTTTCTTT. Its protein is CASSSPREGAEAFF.

This chain joins TRBV2 and TRBJ1-1; no clear D. Germline V gene lookup returns CDR1 SNHLY and CDR2 FYNNEI. The CDR3 length is 13 residues. Trimming pared 3 bases from V and 1 base from J, leaving 6 bases between. The CDR3, as DNA: TGTGCCAGCAGTGACCGGACGAACACTGAAGCTTTCTTT. Translating it yields CASSDRTNTEAFF.

This clonotype was picked up a small number of times. The chain uses TRBV24-1 and TRBJ2-2; 7 nucleotides match TRBD2. This CDR3 has 14 amino acids. Germline CDR1 is KGHDR and CDR2 is SFDVKD. V was clipped by 9 bases and J by 1 base; unmatched bases: 4. The DNA for the CDR3 is TGTGCCACCCGAGGGGAGGGGAACACCGGGGAGCTGTTTTTT. Protein: CATRGEGNTGELFF.

A few counts support this clonotype. This rearrangement joins TRBV4-3 to TRBJ2-2; the D is unclear. Trimming pared 0 bases from V and 6 bases from J, leaving 17 bases between. The germline V gene encodes CDR1 LGHNA and CDR2 YSLEER. The CDR3 totals 17 residues. DNA for the CDR3: TGCGCCAGCAGCCAAGATGGTGTCCCTAGTCCGGCCGGGGAGCTGTTTTTT. Encoded protein: CASSQDGVPSPAGELFF.

This clonotype turned up a few times. The rearrangement uses TRBV19 and TRBJ2-1; 7 bases line up with TRBD1. V gave up 5 bases and J gave up 12 bases; unmatched junction bases: 10. The length of the CDR3 is 13 residues. CDR1 and CDR2 from the germline V gene are LNHDA and SQIVND (reference sequence). CDR3 in amino acids: CASSLWTGFMQFF. In DNA form, the CDR3 reads TGTGCCAGTAGTCTATGGACAGGTTTTATGCAGTTCTTC.

CDR3 in DNA: TGTGCCAGCAAGATCCAGGGGAGGACCGGGGAGCTGTTTTTT. Residues: CASKIQGRTGELFF. The chain carries TRBV6-2 or TRBV6-3 and TRBJ2-2; D may correspond to TRBD1 or TRBD2 (6 bases each). V lost 7 bases and J lost 5, with 14 bases in between. This CDR3 has 14 amino acids. Per germline, CDR1 MNHEY and CDR2 SVGEGT.